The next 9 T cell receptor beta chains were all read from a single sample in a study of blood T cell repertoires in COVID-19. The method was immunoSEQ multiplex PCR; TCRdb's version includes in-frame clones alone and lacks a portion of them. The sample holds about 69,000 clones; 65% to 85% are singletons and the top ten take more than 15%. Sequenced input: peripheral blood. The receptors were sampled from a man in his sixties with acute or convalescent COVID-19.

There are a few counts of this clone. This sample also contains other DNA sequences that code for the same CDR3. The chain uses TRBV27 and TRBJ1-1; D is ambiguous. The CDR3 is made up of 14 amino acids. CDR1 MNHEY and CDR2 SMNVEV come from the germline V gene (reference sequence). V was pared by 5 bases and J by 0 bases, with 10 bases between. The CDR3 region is CASSPSGVNTEAFF. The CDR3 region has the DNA TGTGCCAGCAGTCCGTCCGGGGTGAACACTGAAGCTTTCTTT.

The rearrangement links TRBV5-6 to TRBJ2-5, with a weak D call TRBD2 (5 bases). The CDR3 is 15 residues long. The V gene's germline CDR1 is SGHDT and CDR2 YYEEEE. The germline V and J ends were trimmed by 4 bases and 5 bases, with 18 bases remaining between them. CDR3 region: CASSSWTGNEETQYF. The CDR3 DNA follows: TGTGCCAGCAGCAGCTGGACGGGAAACGAGGAGACCCAGTACTTC.

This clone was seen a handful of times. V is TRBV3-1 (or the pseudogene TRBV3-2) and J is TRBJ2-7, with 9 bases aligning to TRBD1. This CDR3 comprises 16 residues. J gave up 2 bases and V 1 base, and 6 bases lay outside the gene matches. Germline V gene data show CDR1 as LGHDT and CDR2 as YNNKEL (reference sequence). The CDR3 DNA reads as TGTGCCAGCAGCCAAGTATCCGGACAGGGGCCCTACGAGCAGTACTTC. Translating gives CASSQVSGQGPYEQYF.

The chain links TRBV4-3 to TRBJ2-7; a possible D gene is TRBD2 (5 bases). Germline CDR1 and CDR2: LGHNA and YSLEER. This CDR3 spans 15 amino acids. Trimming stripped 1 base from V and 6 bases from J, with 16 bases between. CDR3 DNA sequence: TGCGCCAGCAGCCAAGTACTCCGGGGATCGTCCGAGCAGTACTTC. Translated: CASSQVLRGSSEQYF.

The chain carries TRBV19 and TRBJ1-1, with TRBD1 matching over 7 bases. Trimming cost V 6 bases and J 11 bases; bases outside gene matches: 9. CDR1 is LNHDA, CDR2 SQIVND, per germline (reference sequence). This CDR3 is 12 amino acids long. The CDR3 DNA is TGTGCCAGTAGACCACCGACAGGGCATGCTTTCTTT. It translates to CASRPPTGHAFF.

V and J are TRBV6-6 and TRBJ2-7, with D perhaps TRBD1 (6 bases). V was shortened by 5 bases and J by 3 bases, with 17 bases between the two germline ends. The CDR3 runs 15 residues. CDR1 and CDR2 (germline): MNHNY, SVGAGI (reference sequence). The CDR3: CASSRPDRLIYEQYF. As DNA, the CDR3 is TGTGCCAGCAGTCGACCGGACAGATTGATCTACGAGCAGTACTTC.

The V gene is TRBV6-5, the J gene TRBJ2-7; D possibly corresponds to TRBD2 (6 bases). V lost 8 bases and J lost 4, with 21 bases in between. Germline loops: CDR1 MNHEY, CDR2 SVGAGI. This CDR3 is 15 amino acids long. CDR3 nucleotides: TGTGCCAGCCCCCCTGAGGGGCGCAGCGGGTACGAGCAGTACTTC. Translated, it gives CASPPEGRSGYEQYF.

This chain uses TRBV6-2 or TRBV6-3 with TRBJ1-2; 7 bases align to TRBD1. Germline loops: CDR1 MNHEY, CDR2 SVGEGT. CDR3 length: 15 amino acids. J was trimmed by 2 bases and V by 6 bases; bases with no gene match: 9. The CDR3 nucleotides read TGTGCCAGCAGCCCTTCGGGACAGACAAACTATGGCTACACCTTC. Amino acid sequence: CASSPSGQTNYGYTF.

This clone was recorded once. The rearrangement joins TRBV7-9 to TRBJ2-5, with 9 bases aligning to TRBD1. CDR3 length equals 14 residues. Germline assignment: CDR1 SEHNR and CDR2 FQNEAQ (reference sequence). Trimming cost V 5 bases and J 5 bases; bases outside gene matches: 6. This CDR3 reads CASSPTGGGETQYF. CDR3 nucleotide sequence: TGTGCCAGCAGCCCGACAGGGGGTGGGGAGACCCAGTACTTC.